This paragraph reports one TCR beta chain. There are 18 residues in the CDR3. V was pared by 7 bases and J by 7 bases, with 31 bases between. In germline, CDR1 is LNHDA, CDR2 SQIVND (reference sequence). These data come from a study of blood T cell repertoires in COVID-19. Whole-study context: Samples representing acute and convalescent COVID-19 were sourced from the United States, Italy and Spain.

Sequencing was performed with immunoSEQ multiplex PCR; in TCRdb, only in-frame clones are kept and a portion is missing. The sample has some 250,000 clones, around four fifths seen once. The chain recombines TRBV19 with TRBJ1-2, with TRBD1 as a possible D gene (5 bases). Sequencing input: peripheral blood. The origin of this receptor is a man between 40 and 49 years old with active or convalescent COVID-19. The CDR3 loop reads CASNPGGRRGSSRSGYTF. CDR3 nucleotide sequence: TGTGCCAGTAACCCCGGGGGTCGAAGGGGCTCCTCCAGGAGTGGCTACACCTTC.